Following are 2 T cell receptor beta chains from one sample sequenced in a study of T cells expressing NK-cell markers. Using the 5' RACE reads, TCRdb records one entry per CDR3 protein without DNA. The listing records roughly 380,000 distinct CDR3 sequences. Sequenced: blood T cells: a sorted CD56 or NKG2C T cell subset, CD4+ or CD8+ T cells, or bulk PBMC T cells (not recorded which). The source is a man aged 18 to 69 in good health.

The gene calls are TRBV19 and TRBJ2-1; with no DNA, the TCRdb D assignment of TRBD1 cannot be verified. The CDR3 covers 16 residues. Germline V CDR1 and CDR2: LNHDA, SQIVND (reference sequence). The CDR3 sequence is CASSRYSQGPYNEQFF.

This chain joins TRBV6-1 and TRBJ2-5; TCRdb designates TRBD2, a call that cannot be tested without DNA. Germline CDR1 and CDR2: MNHNS and SASEGT. The CDR3 has 13 amino acids. The chain's CDR3 is CASRLGLQETQYF.